This entry lists 23 T cell receptor beta chains sequenced from one sample in a study of T-cell reconstitution after alpha-beta-depleted transplantation in children listed by TCRdb under 2016. The library was built by means of PCR. Reads for this sample came from an Illumina HiSeq 2500. TCR library preparation used molecular barcoding, with unique molecular identifiers applied to normalize quantification of the TCRbeta repertoire. The public reads were reprocessed in TCRdb via fastp at Q25 and MiXCR, keeping in-frame beta chains. Rows matching on CDR3 protein sequence are summarized as one entry with the most common DNA and genes. This sample comprises around 600,000 distinct CDR3 sequences, about 15% of them detected only once. Of the sample, about 1.1% falls within the top ten clones. Source: PBMCs from the stem cell graft donor, taken from the stem cell graft. These receptors were obtained from a human donor who donated a stem cell graft to a child with acute myeloid leukemia.

This clonotype was found many times. The chain has TRBV20-1 and TRBJ1-5; D not resolved. The germline CDR1 and CDR2 sequences are DFQATT and SNEGSKA (reference sequence). The CDR3 consists of 15 residues. V lost 3 bases to trimming and J lost 0 bases, with 12 bases between them. CDR3 nucleotides: TGCAGTGCTAGCCCAGCCCCTTTTAGCAATCAGCCCCAGCATTTT. It translates to CSASPAPFSNQPQHF.

In this sample, this clonotype turned up a few times. V and J are TRBV7-2 and TRBJ2-2, with unresolved D. The V gene's germline CDR1 is SGHTA and CDR2 FQGNSA. This CDR3 is built from 15 residues. The germline V and J ends were trimmed by 5 bases and 0 bases, with 10 bases remaining between them. This CDR3 reads CASSRSLANTGELFF. DNA of the CDR3: TGTGCCAGCAGCCGTAGCCTCGCGAACACCGGGGAGCTGTTTTTT.

The chain combines TRBV7-2 with TRBJ1-6, with D tentatively TRBD1 (5 bases). Trimming removed 5 bases at V and 7 bases at J, with 15 bases between. This CDR3 spans 15 amino acids. The germline V gene has CDR1 SGHTA and CDR2 FQGNSA. The CDR3 coding sequence is TGTGCCAGCAGCGATAGAGTCGGGGGGAATTCACCCCTCCACTTT. It specifies CASSDRVGGNSPLHF. Full variable domain (outside the CDR3, taken from reference TRBV7-2 and TRBJ1-6): GAGVSQSPSNKVTEKGKDVELRCDPISGHTALYWYRQSLGQGLEFLIYFQGNSAPDKSGLPSDRFSAERTGGSVSTLTIQRTQQEDSAVYLCASSDRVGGNSPLHFGNGTRLTVT.

The chain couples TRBV11-1 to TRBJ1-3; D remains unclear. The germline CDR1 and CDR2 sequences are SGHAT and FQDESV (reference sequence). The CDR3 runs to 15 residues. V was pared by 5 bases and J by 0 bases, with 11 bases between. For the CDR3, the DNA is TGTGCCAGCAGCCAGCGCCATCACTCTGGAAACACCATATATTTT. Its protein is CASSQRHHSGNTIYF. The full variable domain, completed using reference TRBV11-1 and TRBJ1-3, is EAEVAQSPRYKITEKSQAVAFWCDPISGHATLYWYRQILGQGPELLVQFQDESVVDDSQLPKDRFSAERLKGVDSTLKIQPAELGDSAMYLCASSQRHHSGNTIYFGEGSWLTVV.

This clonotype has just a few counts. The chain links TRBV7-3 to TRBJ2-1; 10 bases align to TRBD2. The germline CDR1 and CDR2 sequences are SGHTA and FQGTGA. Trimming removed 2 bases from V and 7 bases from J; junction bases left unmatched: 5. The CDR3 length is 15 residues. The CDR3 DNA reads as TGTGCCAGCAGCTTACTAGCGGGGGTTCTTAATGAGCAGTTCTTC. This gives the protein CASSLLAGVLNEQFF.

About this clonotype itself: This could be a read error, since a much larger clone is one nucleotide away. The CDR3, as DNA: TGCAGCGCCTACCGGGGTAGTAATGAGCAGTCCTTC. Protein sequence: CSAYRGSNEQSF. This chain links TRBV29-1 with TRBJ2-1, with a weak D call TRBD2 (5 bases). Germline-derived CDR1 and CDR2 are SQVTM and ANQGSEA. The CDR3 has 12 residues.

This clonotype has a handful of counts. V gene TRBV20-1 combines with J gene TRBJ2-2; D is possibly TRBD2 (6 bases). CDR1 is DFQATT, CDR2 SNEGSKA, per germline (reference sequence). Between the trimmed V and J ends, which lost 2 bases and 2 bases, there was a span of 9 bases. CDR3 size: 14 residues. Here the CDR3 DNA reads TGCAGTGCTAGACCGGGGGTTAACACCGGGGAGCTGTTTTTT. Translation gives CSARPGVNTGELFF.

The V call is TRBV12-3 or TRBV12-4, the J call TRBJ1-1; TRBD1 is a possible D gene (5 bases). The V end lost 7 bases, the J end lost 7 bases, and 19 bases lay between the germline ends. CDR3 length equals 14 residues. The CDR3 is CASTPGGGTSEAFF. The CDR3 DNA reads as TGTGCCAGCACCCCCGGTGGGGGAACTAGTGAAGCTTTCTTT.

This clonotype was seen at least ten times. V usage is TRBV7-2 and J usage is TRBJ1-1, with a weak D call TRBD1 (6 bases). The germline CDR1 and CDR2 sequences are SGHTA and FQGNSA. This CDR3 is 13 amino acids long. Trimming left V 5 bases short and J 7 bases short, with 14 bases between. The CDR3 region is CASSHRQVLEAFF. DNA for the CDR3: TGTGCCAGCAGCCACAGACAGGTGCTTGAAGCTTTCTTT. The whole variable domain, filled in from reference TRBV7-2 and TRBJ1-1, reads GAGVSQSPSNKVTEKGKDVELRCDPISGHTALYWYRQSLGQGLEFLIYFQGNSAPDKSGLPSDRFSAERTGGSVSTLTIQRTQQEDSAVYLCASSHRQVLEAFFGQGTRLTVV.

Many counts were recorded for this clonotype. The chain recombines TRBV7-2 with TRBJ1-5; unclear D gene. The V and J ends lost 2 bases and 5 bases respectively, with 7 bases between them. This CDR3 contains 13 residues. In germline, CDR1 is SGHTA, CDR2 FQGNSA. This CDR3 reads CASSLYTDQPQHF. CDR3 DNA: TGTGCCAGCAGCTTATACACGGATCAGCCCCAGCATTTT.

J is TRBJ2-1 and V is TRBV7-9; perhaps D is TRBD1 or TRBD2 (7 bases each). This CDR3 is 14 amino acids long. The V end lost 5 bases, the J end lost 7 bases, and 15 bases lay between the germline ends. Per the germline V gene, CDR1 is SEHNR and CDR2 is FQNEAQ (reference sequence). The CDR3 loop is CASSQGGVWNEQFF. DNA of the CDR3: TGTGCCAGCAGCCAGGGGGGGGTCTGGAATGAGCAGTTCTTC.

This clonotype was seen a few times. The V and J genes are TRBV7-2 and TRBJ2-5; no reliable D call. Trimming pared 2 bases from V and 3 bases from J, leaving 10 bases between. The V gene's germline CDR1 is SGHTA and CDR2 FQGNSA. The CDR3 covers 14 residues. This CDR3 is CASSLKTAEETQYF. CDR3 coding DNA: TGTGCCAGCAGCTTAAAGACTGCGGAAGAGACCCAGTACTTC.

This sequence joins TRBV12-3 or TRBV12-4 and TRBJ2-3; a weak D match, TRBD2 (6 bases). CDR3 size: 16 residues. V gave up 1 base and J gave up 2 bases, with 13 bases separating them. The CDR3 DNA reads as TGTGCCAGCAGTTTAGACCCGGCGGGGATCACAGATACGCAGTATTTT. Translation: CASSLDPAGITDTQYF.

This clonotype was seen a handful of times. The CDR3 spells CASSFRTSGVGEQFF. CDR3 in DNA: TGTGCCAGCAGTTTTAGGACTAGCGGGGTCGGCGAGCAGTTCTTC. V usage is TRBV12-3 or TRBV12-4 and J usage is TRBJ2-1; 12 positions agree with TRBD2. This CDR3 comprises 15 residues. V was clipped by 3 bases and J by 10 bases; unmatched bases: 7.

J is TRBJ1-1 and V is TRBV6-4, with D unresolved. The CDR3 runs 14 residues. The V end lost 3 bases, the J end lost 4 bases, and 12 bases lay between the germline ends. Per germline, CDR1 MRHNA and CDR2 SNTAGT. The CDR3 bases are TGTGCCAGCAGTGAAAATCTGGGCGGCACTGAAGCTTTCTTT. It codes for CASSENLGGTEAFF.

Only a few counts were recorded for this clonotype. The chain is built from TRBV28 and TRBJ1-6, with 7 bases aligning to TRBD1. V trimming: 6 bases; J trimming: 1 base; junction bases outside the gene matches: 9. CDR1 is MDHEN and CDR2 is SYDVKM in the germline V gene. This CDR3 is built from 17 residues. The CDR3 DNA follows: TGTGCCAGCAGCACACGGGGCAGGGGGTCCTATAATTCACCCCTCCACTTT. Its protein product is CASSTRGRGSYNSPLHF.

As concerns this clonotype: A read error may be the cause here, since a much bigger clone is one base away. The J gene is TRBJ1-2, the V gene TRBV27; 8 bases are shared with TRBD1. CDR3 size: 13 residues. Germline CDR1 is MNHEY and CDR2 is SMNVEV (reference sequence). CDR3 residues: CVSRIGQGYGYTF. The CDR3 bases are TGTGTCAGCCGAATTGGACAGGGCTATGGCTACACCTTC.

This rearrangement joins TRBV12-3 or TRBV12-4 to TRBJ1-6, with 7 bases identical to TRBD1. The CDR3 loop spans 15 amino acids. V gave up 5 bases and J gave up 9 bases; unmatched junction bases: 10. CDR3 region: CASSPADRERSPLHF. Written as DNA, the CDR3 is TGTGCCAGCAGTCCGGCCGACAGGGAACGTTCACCCCTCCACTTT.

The V and J genes are TRBV7-2 and TRBJ2-4, with unresolved D. The CDR3 is 14 residues long. In germline, CDR1 is SGHTA, CDR2 FQGNSA. Trimming shortened V by 4 bases and J by 0 bases, and 7 bases separated the two germline ends. CDR3 in DNA: TGTGCCAGCAGCTCGGACGTAGCCAAAAACATTCAGTACTTC. Its protein is CASSSDVAKNIQYF.

At least ten counts were recorded for this clonotype. V is TRBV7-2 and J is TRBJ1-3; D unclear. Germline CDR1 SGHTA, CDR2 FQGNSA. The germline V and J ends were trimmed by 5 bases and 0 bases, with 17 bases remaining between them. There are 17 residues in the CDR3. The CDR3 loop is CASSPTPHKSSGNTIYF. In DNA, the CDR3 is TGTGCCAGCAGCCCCACCCCCCACAAAAGCTCTGGAAACACCATATATTTT.

This clonotype was seen ten or more times. The chain links TRBV27 to TRBJ2-1, with no clear D. V lost 0 bases, J lost 8 bases, and 8 bases lay in between. Germline loops: CDR1 MNHEY, CDR2 SMNVEV (reference sequence). This CDR3 is 13 amino acids long. The CDR3 is CASSLSLEYEQFF. Here the CDR3 DNA reads TGTGCCAGCAGTTTATCCCTTGAGTATGAGCAGTTCTTC.

This clonotype was counted ten times or more. This chain joins TRBV12-3 or TRBV12-4 and TRBJ2-2, with D perhaps matching TRBD1 or TRBD2 (5 bases each). CDR3 length equals 12 residues. Trimming removed 6 bases from V and 4 bases from J, with 6 bases in between. CDR3 nucleotide sequence: TGTGCCAGCAGGGGACCCACCGGGGAGCTGTTTTTT. This sequence encodes CASRGPTGELFF.

This clonotype was seen a handful of times. The CDR3 coding sequence is TGTGCCAGCAGGCCTCTCACAGGGATGAACACTGAAGCTTTCTTT. Encoded protein: CASRPLTGMNTEAFF. The V and J genes are TRBV5-5 and TRBJ1-1; D is perhaps TRBD1 (6 bases). Germline assignment: CDR1 SGHKS and CDR2 YYEKEE (reference sequence). Between the trimmed V and J ends, which lost 5 bases and 0 bases, there was a span of 14 bases. CDR3 length: 15 amino acids.